The table lists the clone carrying this TCR beta chain with a count of one. Seattle participants joined during active infection and were tracked over time. These data belong to a study of blood T cell repertoires in COVID-19. Repertoires were generated with immunoSEQ multiplex PCR, while TCRdb's copy carries only in-frame clones and drops some. The table shows about 160,000 clones, with about 92% occurring only once. V lost 0 bases and J lost 5, with 14 bases in between. CDR3 size: 16 residues. Germline loops: CDR1 SGDLS, CDR2 YYNGEE. J is TRBJ2-2 and V is TRBV9; no clear D. The sequence was obtained from a man between 25 and 39 years old with COVID-19, enrolled during active disease. The sequencing input was peripheral blood. CDR3 nucleotides: TGTGCCAGCAGCGTAGGACTGGAAAGGTGGACCGGGGAGCTGTTTTTT. Translation gives CASSVGLERWTGELFF.